This T cell receptor (beta chain) derives from a study of Siglec-9 on CD8 T cells in melanoma. The study's findings and limits: Siglec-9 reportedly marks and regulates an effector memory CD8+ T-cell subset apparently accumulating in melanoma tumors.

This clone was counted a single time. Antigen specificity is unknown. The length of the CDR3 is 15 residues. Looked up from germline, CDR1 is MNHEY and CDR2 is SMNVEV (reference sequence). With 3 bases removed from V and 2 bases from J, the gap between germline ends came to 14 bases. The assay was immunoSEQ multiplex PCR, and TCRdb's table has in-frame clones only and misses some. The sample has roughly 30,000 clones, less than 85% seen once; the top ten hold 5.5% to 7.5%. The origin of this receptor is a human donor in good health. The gene calls are TRBV27 and TRBJ2-7; D is unresolved. The source material was Siglec-9- CD8+ T cells sorted from blood. CDR3 in DNA: TGTGCCAGCAGTTTTGTTCGGGCGGAAACCTACGAGCAGTACTTC. This codes for CASSFVRAETYEQYF.